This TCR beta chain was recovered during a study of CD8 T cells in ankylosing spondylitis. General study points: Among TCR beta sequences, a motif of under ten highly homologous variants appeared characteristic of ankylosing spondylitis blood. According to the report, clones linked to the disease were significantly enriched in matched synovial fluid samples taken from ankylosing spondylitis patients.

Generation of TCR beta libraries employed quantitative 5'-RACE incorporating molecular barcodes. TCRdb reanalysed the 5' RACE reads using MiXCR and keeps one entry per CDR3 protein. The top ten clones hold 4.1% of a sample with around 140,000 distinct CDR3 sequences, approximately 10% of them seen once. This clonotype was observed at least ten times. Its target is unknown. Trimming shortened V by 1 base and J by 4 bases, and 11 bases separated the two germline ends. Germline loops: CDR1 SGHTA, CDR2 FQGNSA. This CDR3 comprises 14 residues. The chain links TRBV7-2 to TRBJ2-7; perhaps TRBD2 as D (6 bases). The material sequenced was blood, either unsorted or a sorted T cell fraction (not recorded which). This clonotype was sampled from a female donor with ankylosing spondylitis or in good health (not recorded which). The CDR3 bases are TGTGCCAGCAGCTTAGAATCAAGCGGGTACGAGCAGTACTTC. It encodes CASSLESSGYEQYF.